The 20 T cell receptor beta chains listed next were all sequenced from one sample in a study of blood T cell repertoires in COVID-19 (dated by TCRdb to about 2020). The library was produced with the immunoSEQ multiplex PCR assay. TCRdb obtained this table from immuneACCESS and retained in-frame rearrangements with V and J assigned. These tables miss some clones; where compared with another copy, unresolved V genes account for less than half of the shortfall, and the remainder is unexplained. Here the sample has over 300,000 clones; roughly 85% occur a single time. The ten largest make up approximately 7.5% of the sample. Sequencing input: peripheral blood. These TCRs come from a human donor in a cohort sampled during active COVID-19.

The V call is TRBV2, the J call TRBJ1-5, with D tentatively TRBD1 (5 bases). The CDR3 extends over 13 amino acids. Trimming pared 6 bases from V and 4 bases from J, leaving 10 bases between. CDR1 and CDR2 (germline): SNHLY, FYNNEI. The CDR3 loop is CASRRQQNQPQHF. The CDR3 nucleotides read TGTGCCAGCAGGCGACAGCAAAATCAGCCCCAGCATTTT.

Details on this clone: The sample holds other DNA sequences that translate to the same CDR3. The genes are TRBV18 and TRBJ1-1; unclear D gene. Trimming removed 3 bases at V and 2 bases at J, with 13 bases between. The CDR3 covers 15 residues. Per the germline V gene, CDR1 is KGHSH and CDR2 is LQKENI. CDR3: CASSPAGTVNTEAFF. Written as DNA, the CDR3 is TGTGCCAGCTCACCGGCCGGTACAGTAAACACTGAAGCTTTCTTT.

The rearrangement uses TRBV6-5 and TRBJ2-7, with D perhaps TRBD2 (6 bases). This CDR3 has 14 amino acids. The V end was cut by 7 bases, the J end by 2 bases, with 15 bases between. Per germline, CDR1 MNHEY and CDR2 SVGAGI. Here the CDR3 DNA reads TGTGCCAGCATCTCCCGGGGGAATCCCTACGAGCAGTACTTC. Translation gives CASISRGNPYEQYF.

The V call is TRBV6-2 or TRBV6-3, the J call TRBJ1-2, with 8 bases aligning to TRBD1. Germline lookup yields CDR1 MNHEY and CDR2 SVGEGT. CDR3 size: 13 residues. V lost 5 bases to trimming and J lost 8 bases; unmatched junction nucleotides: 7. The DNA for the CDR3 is TGTGCCAGCAGTCCGGACAGGGCCAGGGGCTACACCTTC. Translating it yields CASSPDRARGYTF.

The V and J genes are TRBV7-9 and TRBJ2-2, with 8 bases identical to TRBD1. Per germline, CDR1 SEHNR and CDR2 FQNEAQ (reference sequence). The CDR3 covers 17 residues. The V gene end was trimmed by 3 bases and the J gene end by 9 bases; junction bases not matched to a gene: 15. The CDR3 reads CASSFPFSGTGDRELFF. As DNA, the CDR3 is TGTGCCAGCAGCTTTCCTTTCTCCGGGACAGGAGACCGGGAGCTGTTTTTT.

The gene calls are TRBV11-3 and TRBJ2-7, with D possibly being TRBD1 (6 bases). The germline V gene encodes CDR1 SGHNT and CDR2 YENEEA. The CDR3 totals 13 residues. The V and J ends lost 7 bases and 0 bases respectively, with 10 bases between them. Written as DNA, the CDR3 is TGTGCCAGCAAGCGGACAGACTCCTACGAGCAGTACTTC. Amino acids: CASKRTDSYEQYF.

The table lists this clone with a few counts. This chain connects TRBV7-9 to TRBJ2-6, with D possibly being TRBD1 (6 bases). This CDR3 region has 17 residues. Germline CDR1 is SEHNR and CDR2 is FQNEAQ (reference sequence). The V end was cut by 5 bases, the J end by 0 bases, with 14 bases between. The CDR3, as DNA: TGTGCCAGCAGCCCAAGCACAGGGCGCTCTGGGGCCAACGTCCTGACTTTC. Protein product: CASSPSTGRSGANVLTF.

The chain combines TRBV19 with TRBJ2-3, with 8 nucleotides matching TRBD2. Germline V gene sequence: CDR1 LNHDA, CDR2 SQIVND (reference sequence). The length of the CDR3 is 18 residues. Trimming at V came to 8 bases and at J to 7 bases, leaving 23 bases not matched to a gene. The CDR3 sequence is CASGLLAGGTYTTHTQYF. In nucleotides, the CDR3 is TGTGCCAGTGGTCTCCTCGCGGGGGGAACTTATACGACTCATACGCAGTATTTT.

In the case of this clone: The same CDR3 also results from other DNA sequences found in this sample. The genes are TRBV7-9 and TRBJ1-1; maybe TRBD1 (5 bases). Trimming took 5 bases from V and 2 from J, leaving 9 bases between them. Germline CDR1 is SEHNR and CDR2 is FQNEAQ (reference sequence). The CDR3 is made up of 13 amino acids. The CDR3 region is CASSPTANTEAFF. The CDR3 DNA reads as TGTGCCAGCAGCCCGACAGCCAACACTGAAGCTTTCTTT.

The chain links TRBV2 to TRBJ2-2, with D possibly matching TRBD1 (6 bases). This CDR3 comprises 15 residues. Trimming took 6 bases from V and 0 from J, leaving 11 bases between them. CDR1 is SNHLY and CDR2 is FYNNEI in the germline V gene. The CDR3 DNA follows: TGTGCCAGCAGGCTGGACAGCGCGAACACCGGGGAGCTGTTTTTT. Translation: CASRLDSANTGELFF.

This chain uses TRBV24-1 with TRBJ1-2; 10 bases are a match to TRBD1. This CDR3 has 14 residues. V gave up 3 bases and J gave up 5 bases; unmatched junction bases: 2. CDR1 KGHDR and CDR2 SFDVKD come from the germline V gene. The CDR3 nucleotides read TGTGCCACCAGTGATCTGGACAGGGGGTATGGCTACACCTTC. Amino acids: CATSDLDRGYGYTF.

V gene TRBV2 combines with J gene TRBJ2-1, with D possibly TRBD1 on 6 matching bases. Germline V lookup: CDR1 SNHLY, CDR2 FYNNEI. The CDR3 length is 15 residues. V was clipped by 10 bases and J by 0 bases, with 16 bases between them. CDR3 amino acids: CAIMDSISSYNEQFF. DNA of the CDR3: TGTGCCATCATGGACAGCATCAGCTCCTACAATGAGCAGTTCTTC.

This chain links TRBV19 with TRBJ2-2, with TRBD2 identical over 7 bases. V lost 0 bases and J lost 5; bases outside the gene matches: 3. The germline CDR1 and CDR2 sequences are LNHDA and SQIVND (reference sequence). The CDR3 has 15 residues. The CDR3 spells CASSIDRLATGELFF. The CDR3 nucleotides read TGTGCCAGTAGTATAGACAGACTAGCTACCGGGGAGCTGTTTTTT. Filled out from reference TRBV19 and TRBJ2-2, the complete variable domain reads DGGITQSPKYLFRKEGQNVTLSCEQNLNHDAMYWYRQDPGQGLRLIYYSQIVNDFQKGDIAEGYSVSREKKESFPLTVTSAQKNPTAFYLCASSIDRLATGELFFGEGSRLTVL.

CDR3: CASSKRSIQYF. Written as DNA, the CDR3 is TGTGCCAGCAGTAAAAGGAGCATTCAGTACTTC. This chain links TRBV12-3 or TRBV12-4 with TRBJ2-4; no definite D call. CDR3 size: 11 residues. V was clipped by 5 bases and J by 9 bases, with 8 bases between them.

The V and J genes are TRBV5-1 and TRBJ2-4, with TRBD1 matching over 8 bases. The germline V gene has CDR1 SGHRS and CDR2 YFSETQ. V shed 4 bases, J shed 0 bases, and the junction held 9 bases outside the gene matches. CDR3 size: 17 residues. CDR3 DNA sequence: TGCGCCAGCAGCCGTTCCGCAGGGGGCGTAGCCAAAAACATTCAGTACTTC. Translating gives CASSRSAGGVAKNIQYF.

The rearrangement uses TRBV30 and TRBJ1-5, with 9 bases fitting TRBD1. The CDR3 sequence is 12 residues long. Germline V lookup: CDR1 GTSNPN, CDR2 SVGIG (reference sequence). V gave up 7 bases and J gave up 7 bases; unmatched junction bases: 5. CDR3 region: CALGQGKQPQHF. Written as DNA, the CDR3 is TGTGCCTTAGGACAGGGGAAGCAGCCCCAGCATTTT.

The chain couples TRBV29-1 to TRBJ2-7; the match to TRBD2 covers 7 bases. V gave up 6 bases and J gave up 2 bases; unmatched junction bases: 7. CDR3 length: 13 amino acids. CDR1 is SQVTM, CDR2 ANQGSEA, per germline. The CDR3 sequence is CSVARGTAYEQYF. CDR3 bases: TGCAGCGTCGCGCGGGGGACCGCCTACGAGCAGTACTTC.

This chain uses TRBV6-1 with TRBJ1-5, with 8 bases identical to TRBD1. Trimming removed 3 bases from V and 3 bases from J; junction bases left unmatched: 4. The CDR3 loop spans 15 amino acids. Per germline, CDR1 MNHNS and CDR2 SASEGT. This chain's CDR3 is CASSERGQVNQPQHF. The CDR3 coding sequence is TGTGCCAGCAGTGAGAGGGGACAGGTCAATCAGCCCCAGCATTTT.

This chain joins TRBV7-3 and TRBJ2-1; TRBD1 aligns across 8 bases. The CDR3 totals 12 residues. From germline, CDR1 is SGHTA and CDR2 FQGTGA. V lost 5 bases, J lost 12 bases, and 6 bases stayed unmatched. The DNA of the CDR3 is TGTGCCAGCAGCCTCGACAGGGGACGGCAGTTCTTC. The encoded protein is CASSLDRGRQFF.

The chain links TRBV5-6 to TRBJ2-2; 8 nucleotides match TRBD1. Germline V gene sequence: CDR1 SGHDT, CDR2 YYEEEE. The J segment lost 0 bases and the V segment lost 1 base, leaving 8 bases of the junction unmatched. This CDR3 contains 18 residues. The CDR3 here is CASSLYRDRRSNTGELFF. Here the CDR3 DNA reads TGTGCCAGCAGCTTGTACCGGGACAGGAGATCGAACACCGGGGAGCTGTTTTTT. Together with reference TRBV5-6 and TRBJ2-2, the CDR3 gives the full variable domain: DAGVTQSPTHLIKTRGQQVTLRCSPKSGHDTVSWYQQALGQGPQFIFQYYEEEERQRGNFPDRFSGHQFPNYSSELNVNALLLGDSALYLCASSLYRDRRSNTGELFFGEGSRLTVL.